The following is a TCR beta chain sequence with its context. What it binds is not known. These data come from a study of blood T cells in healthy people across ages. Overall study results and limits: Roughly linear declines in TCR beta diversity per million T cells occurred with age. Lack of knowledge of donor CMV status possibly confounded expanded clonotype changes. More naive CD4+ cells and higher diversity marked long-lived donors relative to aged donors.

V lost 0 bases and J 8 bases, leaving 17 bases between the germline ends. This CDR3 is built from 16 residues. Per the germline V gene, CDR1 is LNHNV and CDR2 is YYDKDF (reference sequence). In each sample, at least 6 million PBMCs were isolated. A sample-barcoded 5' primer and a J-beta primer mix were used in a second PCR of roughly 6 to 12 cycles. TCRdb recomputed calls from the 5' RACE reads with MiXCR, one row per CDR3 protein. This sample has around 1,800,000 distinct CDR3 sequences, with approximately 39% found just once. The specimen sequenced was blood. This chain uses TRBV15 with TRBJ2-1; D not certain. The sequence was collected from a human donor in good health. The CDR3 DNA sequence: TGTGCCACCAGCAGAGATATTGGCGGCCCCCAGGATGAGCAGTTCTTC. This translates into CATSRDIGGPQDEQFF.